This T cell receptor (beta chain) was profiled in a study of blood T cell repertoires in COVID-19. Looking at the study overall: Whether acute or convalescent, the COVID-19 samples came from the United States, Italy and Spain. Nucleic acid was either cDNA or gDNA, and it came from T cells, B-cell-depleted T cells, or PBMCs.

This CDR3 spans 15 amino acids. J was trimmed by 2 bases and V by 4 bases; bases with no gene match: 6. CDR1 is MDHEN, CDR2 SYDVKM, per germline. Per the original methods: Cell counts per sample came from amplifying reference gene primers. Method: immunoSEQ multiplex PCR; TCRdb's copy keeps in-frame clones and lacks some. The V and J calls and clone size were taken over from that table, and D and trimming were inferred from the DNA. The table shows some 75,000 clones, with over 75% occurring only once. This receptor was identified in a man aged 65 to 79 with active or convalescent COVID-19. The rearrangement links TRBV28 to TRBJ2-3; 7 bases match TRBD1. Source material: peripheral blood. The CDR3 region is CASSSQGSSTDTQYF. DNA of the CDR3: TGTGCCAGCAGTTCACAGGGGTCCTCCACAGATACGCAGTATTTT.